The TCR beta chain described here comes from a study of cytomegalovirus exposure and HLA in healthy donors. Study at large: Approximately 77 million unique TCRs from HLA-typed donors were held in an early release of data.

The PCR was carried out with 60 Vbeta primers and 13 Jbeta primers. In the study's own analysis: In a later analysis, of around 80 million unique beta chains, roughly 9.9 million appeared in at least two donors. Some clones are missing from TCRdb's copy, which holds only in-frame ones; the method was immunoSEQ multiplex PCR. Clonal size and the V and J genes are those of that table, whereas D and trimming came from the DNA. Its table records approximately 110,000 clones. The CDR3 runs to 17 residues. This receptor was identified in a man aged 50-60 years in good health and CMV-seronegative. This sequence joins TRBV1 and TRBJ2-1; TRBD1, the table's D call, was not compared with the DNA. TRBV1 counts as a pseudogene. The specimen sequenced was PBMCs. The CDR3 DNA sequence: TGCACCAGCAGCCAAGATAGGGGGCAGGGGGCTTTGGATGAGCAGTTCTTC. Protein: CTSSQDRGQGALDEQFF.